These 17 T cell receptor beta chains were all obtained from the same sample, sequenced in a study of blood T cell repertoires in COVID-19. Generated by immunoSEQ multiplex PCR, the TCRdb table keeps only in-frame clones and is missing some. In the table there are approximately 89,000 clones, 80% of which are singletons. Source material: peripheral blood. Source of these receptors: a woman older than 75 with acute or convalescent COVID-19.

A single count supports this clone. The chain carries TRBV11-2 and TRBJ2-3, with D hard to call. Germline CDR1 reads SGHAT; CDR2 reads FQNNGV. V lost 5 bases, J lost 0 bases, and 6 bases lay in between. This CDR3 region has 13 residues. The CDR3 is CASSPVSTDTQYF. The CDR3 bases are TGTGCCAGCAGCCCCGTGAGCACAGATACGCAGTATTTT.

This rearrangement joins TRBV10-3 to TRBJ1-1, with 7 bases aligning to TRBD1. Germline loops: CDR1 ENHRY, CDR2 SYGVKD. The CDR3 spans 13 residues. The V segment lost 2 bases and the J segment 4 bases; nucleotides outside the gene matches: 1. The DNA of the CDR3 is TGTGCCATCAGTGAGCAGGGGGGCACTGAAGCTTTCTTT. Amino acids: CAISEQGGTEAFF.

This clone has only one observation. This chain joins TRBV29-1 and TRBJ1-2; a weak D match, TRBD1 (6 bases). V was trimmed by 4 bases and J by 0 bases, leaving 18 bases between them. The CDR3 spans 16 residues. Per germline, CDR1 SQVTM and CDR2 ANQGSEA. CDR3 in DNA: TGCAGCGTTGGGCCCCCCAGGGGCGCTTCTAACTATGGCTACACCTTC. It translates to CSVGPPRGASNYGYTF.

This clone came up once. CDR3 region: CASSRTSGRVGTGELFF. For the CDR3, the DNA is TGTGCCAGTAGTAGGACTAGCGGGAGAGTAGGCACCGGGGAGCTGTTTTTT. The chain couples TRBV19 to TRBJ2-2; the match to TRBD2 covers 13 bases. In germline, CDR1 is LNHDA, CDR2 SQIVND (reference sequence). Trimming cost V 4 bases and J 4 bases; bases outside gene matches: 6. The length of the CDR3 is 17 residues.

A few counts support this clone. The J gene is TRBJ1-1, the V gene TRBV7-9, with D possibly being TRBD1 (5 bases). There are 12 residues in the CDR3. Trimming removed 4 bases at V and 5 bases at J, with 8 bases between. The V gene's germline CDR1 is SEHNR and CDR2 FQNEAQ (reference sequence). CDR3: CASSSRQTEAFF. CDR3 sequence (DNA): TGTGCCAGCAGCTCTAGACAGACTGAAGCTTTCTTT.

This chain links TRBV7-2 with TRBJ2-7; the D gene is possibly TRBD1 (6 bases). Trimming took off 7 bases at V and 1 base at J, with 14 bases between the two ends. The CDR3 extends over 14 amino acids. Germline CDR1 SGHTA, CDR2 FQGNSA. The CDR3 protein is CASTPQGISYEQYF. The CDR3, as DNA: TGTGCCAGCACCCCCCAGGGGATTTCCTACGAGCAGTACTTC.

The chain recombines TRBV27 with TRBJ2-3; D is ambiguous. This CDR3 is built from 15 residues. The germline V gene has CDR1 MNHEY and CDR2 SMNVEV (reference sequence). Trimming stripped 5 bases from V and 2 bases from J, with 14 bases between. CDR3 in amino acids: CASSPRIQNTDTQYF. CDR3 coding DNA: TGTGCCAGCAGTCCGCGGATCCAGAACACAGATACGCAGTATTTT.

This rearrangement joins TRBV24-1 to TRBJ1-1; D not resolved. The germline gives CDR1 KGHDR, CDR2 SFDVKD. This CDR3 contains 13 residues. The V end was cut by 1 base, the J end by 1 base, with 3 bases between. Here the CDR3 reads CATSDFRNTEAFF. The CDR3 nucleotides read TGTGCCACCAGTGATTTTAGGAACACTGAAGCTTTCTTT.

This clone was seen a single time. V is TRBV7-8 and J is TRBJ1-5; 10 bases align to TRBD1. Germline CDR1 SGHVS, CDR2 FQNEAQ. This CDR3 contains 16 residues. V dropped 4 bases and J dropped 5; count of bases not matched to a gene: 8. In nucleotides, the CDR3 is TGTGCCAGCAGCTCACGGGACAGGGGTCTATATCAGCCCCAGCATTTT. It codes for CASSSRDRGLYQPQHF.

The chain recombines TRBV10-1 with TRBJ1-4; 9 bases match TRBD1. There are 16 residues in the CDR3. Germline assignment: CDR1 WNHNN and CDR2 SYGVQD (reference sequence). After removal of 10 bases from V and 3 bases from J, the junction contained 12 bases not matched to a gene. The CDR3 loop is CATLGTGTPPNEKLFF. As DNA, the CDR3 is TGCGCCACCCTAGGGACAGGGACCCCCCCTAATGAAAAACTGTTTTTT.

The chain is built from TRBV18 and TRBJ1-2; D gene uncertain. The CDR3 length is 15 residues. V lost 2 bases to trimming and J lost 5 bases, with 15 bases between them. Germline assignment: CDR1 KGHSH and CDR2 LQKENI. CDR3 loop: CASSPTAVLGYGYTF. In DNA, the CDR3 is TGTGCCAGCTCACCAACAGCGGTCCTCGGGTATGGCTACACCTTC.

V is TRBV6-5 and J is TRBJ2-2, with TRBD2 identical over 12 bases. The length of the CDR3 is 16 residues. After removal of 2 bases from V and 6 bases from J, the junction contained 4 bases not matched to a gene. Looked up from germline, CDR1 is MNHEY and CDR2 is SVGAGI. The CDR3 DNA reads TGTGCCAGCAGTTACCTGACTAGCGGGAGTTCCGGGGAGCTGTTTTTT. This sequence encodes CASSYLTSGSSGELFF.

This chain connects TRBV2 to TRBJ2-1, with 10 bases identical to TRBD2. Looked up from germline, CDR1 is SNHLY and CDR2 is FYNNEI. This CDR3 is built from 16 residues. V shed 7 bases, J shed 7 bases, and the junction held 13 bases outside the gene matches. The CDR3 nucleotides are TGTGCCAGCAAGGTGGAAGCGGGAGGGCCTTGGAATGAGCAGTTCTTC. It codes for CASKVEAGGPWNEQFF.

The gene calls are TRBV1 and TRBJ2-1; the table's D call, TRBD1, has no DNA check behind it. TRBV1 is described as a pseudogene. The CDR3 loop spans 16 amino acids. Written as DNA, the CDR3 is TGCACCAGCAGCCTGCTTGACAGGGTATTCTACAATGAGCAGTTCTTC. It yields the protein CTSSLLDRVFYNEQFF.

J is TRBJ1-5 and V is TRBV7-8; 8 bases align to TRBD1. The CDR3 totals 15 residues. Trimming took 0 bases from V and 6 from J; bases not matched to a gene: 4. Germline V gene lookup returns CDR1 SGHVS and CDR2 FQNEAQ. The CDR3 here is CASSLAAGGGQPQHF. CDR3 nucleotide sequence: TGTGCCAGCAGCTTAGCGGCAGGGGGCGGTCAGCCCCAGCATTTT.

This chain uses TRBV30 with TRBJ2-1; 7 bases are shared with TRBD2. The CDR3 is 14 residues long. The junction had 4 bases not matched to a gene; V was cut back by 1 base and J by 4 bases. CDR1 and CDR2 from the germline V gene are GTSNPN and SVGIG (reference sequence). The CDR3 spells CAWSATGGYNEQFF. CDR3 nucleotides: TGTGCCTGGAGTGCAACGGGGGGATACAATGAGCAGTTCTTC. Combining the CDR3 with reference TRBV30 and TRBJ2-1 gives the whole variable domain SQTIHQWPATLVQPVGSPLSLECTVEGTSNPNLYWYRQAAGRGLQLLFYSVGIGQISSEVPQNLSASRPQDRQFILSSKKLLLSDSGFYLCAWSATGGYNEQFFGPGTRLTVL.

As DNA, the CDR3 is TGTGCCAGCAAGGACAGTAATGAAAAACTGTTTTTT. Protein: CASKDSNEKLFF. The chain uses TRBV2 and TRBJ1-4; tentative D call: TRBD1 (6 bases). The CDR3 has 12 amino acids. V gave up 7 bases and J gave up 4 bases, with 7 bases separating them. Per the germline V gene, CDR1 is SNHLY and CDR2 is FYNNEI.